A selection of T cell receptor beta chains follows, all from one sample in a study of blood T cell repertoires in COVID-19. Only in-frame clones appear in the TCRdb table, and some are missing; sequencing was by immunoSEQ multiplex PCR. The repertoire holds around 220,000 clones, with 80% to 90% as singletons. What was sequenced was peripheral blood. The receptors here all came from an elderly woman with acute or convalescent COVID-19. Both conserved end residues are trimmed from each CDR3.

V gene	CDR3 protein
TRBV7-2	ASSFWGEETQY
TRBV19	ASTRGRDTEAF
TRBV19	ASSVLAGWEQY
TRBV9	ASSVSVAVDSGNTIY
TRBV11-2	ASSQSGNSYEQY
TRBV7-2	ASTPLAGRGDTQY
TRBV2	ASRVEGVSYEQY
TRBV10-2	ASSDSPNYGYT
TRBV10-2	ASSETSGSSYEQY
TRBV5-1	ASSLNMREATGELF
TRBV28	ASRDSKETQY
TRBV3-1/TRBV3-2	ASTQNTNTEAF
TRBV9	ASSRQGRTEAF
TRBV6-5	ASSTYLGETQY
TRBV11-3	ASSFAENTEAF
TRBV19	ASISTPRQQHYGYT
TRBV6-5	ASSTRLAGRDTQY
TRBV2	ASTGQGVHEQY
TRBV6-5	ASRDNNYGYT
TRBV25-1	ASSEFQGQVNSPLH
TRBV29-1	SVLGQGGGTEAF
TRBV7-8	ASSPQGANEKLF